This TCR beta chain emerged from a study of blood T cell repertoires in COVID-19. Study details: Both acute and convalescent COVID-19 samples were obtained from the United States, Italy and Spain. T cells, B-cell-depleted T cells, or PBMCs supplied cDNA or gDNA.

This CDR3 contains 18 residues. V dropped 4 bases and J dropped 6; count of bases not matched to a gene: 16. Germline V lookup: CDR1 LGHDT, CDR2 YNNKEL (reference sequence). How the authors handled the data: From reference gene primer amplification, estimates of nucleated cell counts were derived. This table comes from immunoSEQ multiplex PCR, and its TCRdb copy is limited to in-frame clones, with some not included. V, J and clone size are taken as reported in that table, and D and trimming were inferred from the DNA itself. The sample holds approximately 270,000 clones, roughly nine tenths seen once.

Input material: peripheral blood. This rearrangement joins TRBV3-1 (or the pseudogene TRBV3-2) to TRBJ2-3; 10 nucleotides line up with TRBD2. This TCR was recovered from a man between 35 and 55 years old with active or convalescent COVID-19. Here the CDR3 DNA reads TGTGCCAGCAGCCGAGGTCTGGGTCTAGCGGGAGAGGCGGATACGCAGTATTTT. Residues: CASSRGLGLAGEADTQYF.